The present entry profiles one T cell receptor (beta chain) with its context. The antigen is undetermined. The entry originates in a study of T cell clones after liver transplantation. Study-wide context: TCRbeta sequencing after a pre-transplant mixed lymphocyte reaction identified graft-donor-reactive clones, later tracked in post-transplant blood. Study-level findings and limits: Post-transplant time points were not standardized, so conclusions are preliminary.

Only in-frame clones appear in the TCRdb table, and some are missing; sequencing was by immunoSEQ multiplex PCR. The sample has roughly 67,000 clones, about 92% seen once. The CDR3 contains 15 residues. V shed 1 base and J shed 2 bases, with 12 bases lying between them. CDR1 is SGHRS, CDR2 YFSETQ, per germline. The material was CD4+ T cells from blood, obtained roughly 25 months after liver transplant. This chain connects TRBV5-1 to TRBJ2-5, with D perhaps matching TRBD2 (5 bases). This clonotype was obtained from a human patient who received a liver transplant. Some T cells could come from the graft donor. This CDR3 is CASSLLSGPQETQYF. CDR3 bases: TGCGCCAGCAGCTTGTTGAGCGGACCTCAAGAGACCCAGTACTTC.